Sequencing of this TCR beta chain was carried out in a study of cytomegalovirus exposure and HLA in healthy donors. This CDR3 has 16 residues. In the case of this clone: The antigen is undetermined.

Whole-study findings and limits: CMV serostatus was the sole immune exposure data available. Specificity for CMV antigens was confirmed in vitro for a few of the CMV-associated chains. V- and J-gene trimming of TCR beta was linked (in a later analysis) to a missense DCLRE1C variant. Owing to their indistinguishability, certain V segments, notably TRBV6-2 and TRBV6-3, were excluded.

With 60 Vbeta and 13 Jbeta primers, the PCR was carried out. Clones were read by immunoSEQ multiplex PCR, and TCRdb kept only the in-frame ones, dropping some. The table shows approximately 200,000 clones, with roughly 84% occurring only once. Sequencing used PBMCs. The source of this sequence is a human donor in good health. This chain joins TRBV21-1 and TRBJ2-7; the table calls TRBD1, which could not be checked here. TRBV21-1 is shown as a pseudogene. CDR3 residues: CASSRVLGDSYRQQYF. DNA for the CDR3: TGTGCCAGCAGCAGAGTCCTGGGGGACAGCTATCGTCAGCAGTACTTC.